These 25 T cell receptor beta chains were all obtained from the same sample, sequenced in a study of molecular identifiers for immune sequencing clone quantification. MiXCR, run by TCRdb on the PCR reads, gives a single entry per CDR3 protein. The profile shows under 800,000 distinct CDR3 sequences, roughly 27% of them singletons. Specimen: naive CD8+ T cells from blood, with Jurkat cell RNA spiked in. Noted subset: FACS-sorted CD8+CD4-CCR7+CD45RA+ naive T cells. Every receptor here comes from a human donor in good health. Some libraries in this study had Jurkat cell RNA spiked in.

The J gene is TRBJ1-4, the V gene TRBV6-1; D perhaps matches TRBD1 (5 bases). Per the germline V gene, CDR1 is MNHNS and CDR2 is SASEGT. Trimming took 11 bases from V and 7 from J, leaving 17 bases between them. This CDR3 is built from 13 residues. The CDR3 bases are TGTGCCGGAAGACAGCCTGGGGGTGAAAAACTGTTTTTT. Encoded protein: CAGRQPGGEKLFF.

This clonotype was seen many times. The rearrangement joins TRBV6-2 or TRBV6-3 to TRBJ1-5; no clear D. V lost 4 bases and J 5 bases, leaving 12 bases between the germline ends. From germline, CDR1 is MNHEY and CDR2 SVGEGT. The CDR3 sequence is 14 residues long. The CDR3 DNA sequence: TGTGCCAGCAGTTCGGCCGGCACCTATCAGCCCCAGCATTTT. This codes for CASSSAGTYQPQHF.

The rearrangement joins TRBV6-1 to TRBJ2-7; 7 bases map to TRBD1. V lost 7 bases, J lost 3 bases, and 9 bases stayed unmatched. Per the germline V gene, CDR1 is MNHNS and CDR2 is SASEGT. CDR3 length equals 14 residues. The CDR3 reads CASIGSGGFYEQYF. For the CDR3, the DNA is TGTGCCAGCATCGGTTCAGGGGGTTTCTACGAGCAGTACTTC.

This chain uses TRBV7-6 with TRBJ2-7; 8 bases are a match to TRBD2. V was clipped by 5 bases and J by 0 bases; unmatched bases: 9. The length of the CDR3 is 16 residues. Germline V gene lookup returns CDR1 SGHVS and CDR2 FNYEAQ. The CDR3 sequence: CASSPGSGISSYEQYF. The DNA for the CDR3 is TGTGCCAGCAGCCCTGGTAGCGGGATCAGCTCCTACGAGCAGTACTTC.

Turning to this clonotype: A much larger clone is a single base away; this may be a read error. This chain uses TRBV9 with TRBJ2-7; 7 nucleotides agree with TRBD1. Germline CDR1 and CDR2: SGDLS and YYNGEE. This CDR3 has 13 amino acids. CDR3 in DNA: TGTGCCCGCAGCTCGCAGGGGGTCGAGGAGCAGTACTTC. It codes for CARSSQGVEEQYF.

The chain combines TRBV12-3 or TRBV12-4 with TRBJ2-1, with a tentative D call TRBD1 (6 bases). This CDR3 is built from 17 residues. Deletions cut 6 bases from V and 8 bases from J, with 26 bases between. The CDR3 loop reads CASRPPPQARGKDEQFF. The CDR3 DNA reads as TGTGCCAGCAGACCACCCCCCCAAGCCAGGGGTAAGGATGAGCAGTTCTTC.

This clonotype has at least ten counts. The V call is TRBV6-6, the J call TRBJ2-5; D may be TRBD2 (6 bases). Between the trimmed V and J ends, which lost 2 bases and 5 bases, there was a span of 12 bases. Germline lookup yields CDR1 MNHNY and CDR2 SVGAGI (reference sequence). The CDR3 is 14 residues long. This CDR3 reads CASSYVLALETQYF. In nucleotides, the CDR3 is TGTGCCAGCAGTTACGTACTAGCCCTGGAGACCCAGTACTTC.

Note on this clonotype: This clone may be a read error of a much larger clone one base away. The rearrangement links TRBV13 to TRBJ2-6, with 9 bases fitting TRBD1. V lost 8 bases to trimming and J lost 3 bases; unmatched junction nucleotides: 8. The CDR3 extends over 16 amino acids. The germline V gene has CDR1 PRHDT and CDR2 FYEKMQ (reference sequence). CDR3 in DNA: TGTGCCAGCTGCCAAACAGGGGGCGGTGGGGCCAACGTCCTGACTTTC. It codes for CASCQTGGGGANVLTF.

The table lists this clonotype with many counts. CDR3 residues: CASSHERQGHYEQYF. The DNA for the CDR3 is TGTGCCAGCAGCCACGAACGACAGGGCCACTACGAGCAGTACTTC. This sequence joins TRBV3-1 and TRBJ2-7, with TRBD1 matching over 7 bases. J was trimmed by 3 bases and V by 3 bases; bases with no gene match: 8. CDR3 length: 15 amino acids. CDR1 is LGHDT and CDR2 is YNNKEL in the germline V gene (reference sequence).

This clonotype was recorded many times. CDR3 residues: CASSQEIGGMYEQYF. CDR3 sequence (DNA): TGCGCCAGCAGCCAAGAAATAGGGGGCATGTACGAGCAGTACTTC. The gene calls are TRBV4-3 and TRBJ2-7; 7 bases map to TRBD1. The germline V gene encodes CDR1 LGHNA and CDR2 YSLEER. V shed 0 bases and J 4 bases; nucleotides not matched to a gene: 6. The length of the CDR3 is 15 residues.

The V gene is TRBV19, the J gene TRBJ1-1; 10 bases are a match to TRBD1. Germline CDR1 is LNHDA and CDR2 is SQIVND (reference sequence). The CDR3 has 15 residues. The ends lost 3 bases at V and 4 bases at J; junction bases unmatched: 5. This chain's CDR3 is CASSIGQGGITEAFF. CDR3 bases: TGTGCCAGTAGTATCGGACAGGGGGGGATCACTGAAGCTTTCTTT. Filled out from reference TRBV19 and TRBJ1-1, the complete variable domain reads DGGITQSPKYLFRKEGQNVTLSCEQNLNHDAMYWYRQDPGQGLRLIYYSQIVNDFQKGDIAEGYSVSREKKESFPLTVTSAQKNPTAFYLCASSIGQGGITEAFFGQGTRLTVV.

There are a few counts of this clonotype. CDR3 DNA sequence: TGTGCCAGCAGCTTAGATGGTTCAGGGTTCTTCGAAAAACTGTTTTTT. This sequence encodes CASSLDGSGFFEKLFF. The rearrangement uses TRBV11-2 and TRBJ1-4, with D possibly matching TRBD1 (5 bases). The CDR3 loop spans 16 amino acids. Trimming pared 0 bases from V and 8 bases from J, leaving 16 bases between. CDR1 and CDR2 (germline): SGHAT, FQNNGV.

This clonotype was found many times. The chain recombines TRBV27 with TRBJ1-4; no definite D call. V was pared by 5 bases and J by 0 bases, with 4 bases between. The CDR3 has 13 residues. Germline values: CDR1 MNHEY, CDR2 SMNVEV (reference sequence). CDR3 residues: CASSDATNEKLFF. CDR3 sequence (DNA): TGTGCCAGCAGTGATGCAACTAATGAAAAACTGTTTTTT.

This clonotype came up a few times. The rearrangement joins TRBV27 to TRBJ2-1; 8 bases fit TRBD2. V trimming: 4 bases; J trimming: 10 bases; junction bases outside the gene matches: 6. This CDR3 spans 13 amino acids. Per germline, CDR1 MNHEY and CDR2 SMNVEV (reference sequence). The chain's CDR3 is CASSYGLAWEQFF. The DNA for the CDR3 is TGTGCCAGCAGTTACGGACTAGCATGGGAGCAGTTCTTC.

As for this clonotype: This may be a read error: a much more frequent sequence differs by one nucleotide. This chain joins TRBV7-2 and TRBJ1-3; possible D gene TRBD1, 6 bases. V was shortened by 3 bases and J by 0 bases, with 12 bases between the two germline ends. Per germline, CDR1 SGHTA and CDR2 FQGNSA. The CDR3 totals 16 residues. Here the CDR3 reads CASSFGGQPSGNTIYF. The CDR3 nucleotides read TGTGCCAGCAGCTTTGGAGGACAGCCCTCTGGAAACACCATATATTTT.

On this clonotype: One end of the junction is discordant with germline, which a read error may explain. The rearrangement links TRBV7-7 to TRBJ2-1; TRBD1 matches at 8 bases. Germline values: CDR1 SSHAT, CDR2 FNYEAQ (reference sequence). This CDR3 has 15 residues. In DNA, the CDR3 is TGTGCTAGCAGCCGAGGACAGGGAAGTTTAAATGAGCAGTTCTTC. Protein sequence: CASSRGQGSLNEQFF.

The CDR3 DNA reads TGTGCCAGCAGTATGACTAGCGGGGGGGCATGGAATGAGCAGTTCTTC. This translates into CASSMTSGGAWNEQFF. The chain couples TRBV6-2 or TRBV6-3 to TRBJ2-1, with 14 bases aligning to TRBD2. From germline, CDR1 is MNHEY and CDR2 SVGEGT. The V gene end was trimmed by 5 bases and the J gene end by 7 bases; junction bases not matched to a gene: 7. This CDR3 has 16 amino acids.

This clonotype was detected ten times or more. The chain uses TRBV4-1 and TRBJ1-5; maybe TRBD1 (6 bases). Per germline, CDR1 MGHRA and CDR2 YSYEKL. The V end lost 0 bases, the J end lost 2 bases, and 11 bases lay between the germline ends. CDR3 size: 16 residues. CDR3 sequence: CASSQDPGAGNQPQHF. Written as DNA, the CDR3 is TGCGCCAGCAGCCAAGATCCGGGGGCGGGCAATCAGCCCCAGCATTTT.

In regard to this clonotype: A much more abundant neighbour one base away suggests this may be a read error. The chain joins TRBV27 to TRBJ2-3, with D maybe TRBD1 (6 bases). Germline V gene lookup returns CDR1 MNHEY and CDR2 SMNVEV (reference sequence). V was cut by 6 bases and J by 4 bases, with 17 bases left in between. This CDR3 is built from 15 residues. This CDR3 reads CASSPRGFVPDTQYF. The CDR3 DNA reads as TGTGCCAGCAGCCCGAGGGGGTTCGTCCCAGATACGCAGTATTTT.

Ten or more counts support this clonotype. V usage is TRBV12-3 or TRBV12-4 and J usage is TRBJ2-1; D is perhaps TRBD2 (7 bases). This CDR3 region has 12 residues. The V end was cut by 6 bases, the J end by 5 bases, with 8 bases between. In nucleotides, the CDR3 is TGTGCCAGCAGAGGGGGGGACAATGAGCAGTTCTTC. The encoded protein is CASRGGDNEQFF.

Ten or more counts support this clonotype. The V gene is TRBV25-1, the J gene TRBJ1-5; maybe TRBD1 (6 bases). Trimming took off 5 bases at V and 11 bases at J, with 19 bases between the two ends. Germline lookup yields CDR1 MGHDK and CDR2 SYGVNS. The CDR3 spans 14 residues. This chain's CDR3 is CASSPPGAPGAQHF. The CDR3, as DNA: TGTGCCAGCAGTCCCCCGGGGGCCCCGGGTGCCCAGCATTTT.

This chain joins TRBV3-1 and TRBJ2-3; no clear D gene. Germline CDR1 reads LGHDT; CDR2 reads YNNKEL (reference sequence). CDR3 size: 15 residues. V was pared by 1 base and J by 2 bases, with 10 bases between. The CDR3 protein is CASSQVGGYTDTQYF. CDR3 nucleotide sequence: TGTGCCAGCAGCCAAGTCGGCGGATACACAGATACGCAGTATTTT.

This rearrangement joins TRBV6-6 to TRBJ2-1; 8 bases are shared with TRBD1. The CDR3 is 15 amino acids. The V gene end was trimmed by 7 bases and the J gene end by 3 bases; junction bases not matched to a gene: 8. In germline, CDR1 is MNHNY, CDR2 SVGAGI (reference sequence). CDR3 bases: TGTGCCAGCACCCTATGGGGGACAGGCTACAATGAGCAGTTCTTC. This sequence encodes CASTLWGTGYNEQFF.

This clonotype showed up many times. The chain couples TRBV19 to TRBJ2-1; 9 nucleotides match TRBD2. This CDR3 spans 15 amino acids. V was clipped by 5 bases and J by 5 bases; unmatched bases: 7. Germline V gives CDR1 LNHDA, CDR2 SQIVND (reference sequence). The CDR3 loop reads CASSPPGLAHNEQFF. CDR3 coding DNA: TGTGCCAGTAGTCCCCCGGGACTAGCCCACAATGAGCAGTTCTTC.

As regards this clonotype: This may be a read error: a much more frequent sequence differs by one nucleotide. This chain joins TRBV7-9 and TRBJ1-4; D is unresolved. Germline V gives CDR1 SEHNR, CDR2 FQNEAQ (reference sequence). This CDR3 is 11 amino acids long. The CDR3 DNA is TGTGCCAGCAGCTTTACTGAAAAACTGTGTTTT. It is translated as CASSFTEKLCF.